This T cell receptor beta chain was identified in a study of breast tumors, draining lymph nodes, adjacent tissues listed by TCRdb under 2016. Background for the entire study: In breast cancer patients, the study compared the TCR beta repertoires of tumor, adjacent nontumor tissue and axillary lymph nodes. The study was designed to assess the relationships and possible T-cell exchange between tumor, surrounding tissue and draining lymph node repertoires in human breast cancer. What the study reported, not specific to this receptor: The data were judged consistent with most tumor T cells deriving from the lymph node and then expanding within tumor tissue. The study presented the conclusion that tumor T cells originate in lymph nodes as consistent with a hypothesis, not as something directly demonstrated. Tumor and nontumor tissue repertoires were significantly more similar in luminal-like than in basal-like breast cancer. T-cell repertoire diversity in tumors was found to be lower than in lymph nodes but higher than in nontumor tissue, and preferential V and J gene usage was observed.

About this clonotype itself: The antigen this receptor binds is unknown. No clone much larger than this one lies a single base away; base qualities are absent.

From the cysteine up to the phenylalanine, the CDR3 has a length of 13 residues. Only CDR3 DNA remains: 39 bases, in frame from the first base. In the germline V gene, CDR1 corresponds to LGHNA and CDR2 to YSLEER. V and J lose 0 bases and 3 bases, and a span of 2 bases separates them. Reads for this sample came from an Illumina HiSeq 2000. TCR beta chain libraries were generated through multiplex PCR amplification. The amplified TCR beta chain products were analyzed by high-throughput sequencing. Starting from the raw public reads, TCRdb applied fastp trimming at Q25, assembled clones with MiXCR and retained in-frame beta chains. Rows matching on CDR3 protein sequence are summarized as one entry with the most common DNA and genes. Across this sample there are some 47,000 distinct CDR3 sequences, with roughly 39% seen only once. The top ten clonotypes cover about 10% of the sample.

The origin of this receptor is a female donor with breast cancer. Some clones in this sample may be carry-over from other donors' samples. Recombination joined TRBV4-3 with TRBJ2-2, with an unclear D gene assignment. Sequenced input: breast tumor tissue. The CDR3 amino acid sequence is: CASSQEYTGELFF. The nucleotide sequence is TGCGCCAGCAGCCAAGAGTACACCGGGGAGCTGTTTTTT.